The T cell receptor (beta chain) under discussion was sequenced for a study of shared clonotypes between healthy human individuals. General observations from the study: Naive subsets typically showed greater estimated richness than memory subsets.

The CDR3 contains 15 residues. Germline CDR1 reads MDHEN; CDR2 reads SYDVKM. Trimming shortened V by 5 bases and J by 0 bases, and 14 bases separated the two germline ends. Data came from immunoSEQ multiplex PCR; TCRdb stores just in-frame clones and leaves some out. The repertoire holds over 2 million clones, 85% to 95% seen once, with approximately 0.39% in the top ten. With respect to this clone: The antigen is undetermined.

The chain couples TRBV28 to TRBJ2-7; D not certain. Source material: naive CD4+ T cells from PBMCs. Subset denoted: CD45RA+ positively selected. This receptor was identified in a man aged 18 to 35 in good health. Some clones in this sample may be carry-over from other donors' samples. CDR3 in amino acids: CASSHILRSSYEQYF. The DNA of the CDR3 is TGTGCCAGCAGTCATATCCTGAGGAGCTCCTACGAGCAGTACTTC.